The TCR beta chain described here comes from a study of cytomegalovirus exposure and HLA in healthy donors. Findings and caveats of the study: Cytomegalovirus association was assigned to more than 150 TCR beta chains.

The V and J ends lost 5 bases and 7 bases respectively, with 21 bases between them. The germline gives CDR1 SGHVS, CDR2 FQNEAQ. This CDR3 region has 15 residues. The study ran its PCR with 60 Vbeta and 13 Jbeta primers. Clones were sequenced by immunoSEQ multiplex PCR, and TCRdb holds only the in-frame ones, with some missing. The sample data list some 120,000 clones. As concerns this clone: The antigen is not known.

Source material: PBMCs. V and J are TRBV7-8 and TRBJ2-7, with a tentative D call TRBD2 (6 bases). The source is a man aged 35 to 55 in good health and CMV-seronegative. As DNA, the CDR3 is TGTGCCAGCAGCCCTGGCGGGGTGGTTTCTATGGAGCAGTACTTC. Its protein is CASSPGGVVSMEQYF. The variable domain in full, completed from reference TRBV7-8 and TRBJ2-7, reads GAGVSQSPRYKVAKRGQDVALRCDPISGHVSLFWYQQALGQGPEFLTYFQNEAQLDKSGLPSDRFFAERPEGSVSTLKIQRTQQEDSAVYLCASSPGGVVSMEQYFGPGTRLTVT.